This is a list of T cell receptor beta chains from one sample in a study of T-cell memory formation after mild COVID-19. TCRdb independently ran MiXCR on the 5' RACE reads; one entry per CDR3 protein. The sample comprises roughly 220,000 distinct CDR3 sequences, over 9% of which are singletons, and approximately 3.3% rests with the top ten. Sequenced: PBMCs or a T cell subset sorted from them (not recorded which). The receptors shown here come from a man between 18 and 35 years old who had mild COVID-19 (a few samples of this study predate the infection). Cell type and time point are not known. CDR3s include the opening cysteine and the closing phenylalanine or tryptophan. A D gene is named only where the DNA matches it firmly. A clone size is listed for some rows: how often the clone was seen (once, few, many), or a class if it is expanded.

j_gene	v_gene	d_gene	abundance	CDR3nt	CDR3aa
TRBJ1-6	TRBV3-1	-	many	TGTGCCAGCAGCCAAGTTGGATGGAATTCACCCCTCCACTTT	CASSQVGWNSPLHF
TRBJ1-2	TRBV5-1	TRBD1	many	TGCGCCAGCAGCTCACGGACAGGGGAAATCGCCAATGGCTACACCTTC	CASSSRTGEIANGYTF
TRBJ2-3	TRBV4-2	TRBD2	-	TGTGCCAGCAGCCAAGGTTCGGTAGCGGGGGGCCGCACAGATACGCAGTATTTT	CASSQGSVAGGRTDTQYF
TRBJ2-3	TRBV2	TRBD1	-	TGTGCCAGCGGGGACAGTTCTAGCACAGATACGCAGTATTTT	CASGDSSSTDTQYF
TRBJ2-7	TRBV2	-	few	TGTGCCAGCAGTGAACGGACGAGCTCCTACGAGCAGTACTTC	CASSERTSSYEQYF
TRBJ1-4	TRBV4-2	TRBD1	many	TGTGCCAGCAGCCAAGATCTCGGACAGGGCGGTGAAAAACTGTTTTTT	CASSQDLGQGGEKLFF
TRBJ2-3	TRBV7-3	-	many	TGTGCCAGCAGCTCGGAAGGTACAGATACGCAGTATTTT	CASSSEGTDTQYF
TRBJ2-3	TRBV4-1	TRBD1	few	TGCGCCAGCAGCCCTCACAGGGGTAGCACAGATACGCAGTATTTT	CASSPHRGSTDTQYF
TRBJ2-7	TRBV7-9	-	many	TGTGCCAGCAGCTTCCGGGACGTCTACGAGCAGTACTTC	CASSFRDVYEQYF
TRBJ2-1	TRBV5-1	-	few	TGCGCCAGCAGCTTGTTGGGGAAAGGGGGCAATGAGCAGTTCTTC	CASSLLGKGGNEQFF
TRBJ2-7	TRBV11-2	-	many	TGTGCCAGCAGCCCCGTGGGGGGCGAGCAGTACTTC	CASSPVGGEQYF
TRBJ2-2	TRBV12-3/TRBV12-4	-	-	TGTGCCAGCAGTAACCGGGCCAACACCGGGGAGCTGTTTTTT	CASSNRANTGELFF
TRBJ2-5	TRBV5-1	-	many	TGCGCCAGCAGCGCGACTATGAGACAAGAGACCCAGTACTTC	CASSATMRQETQYF
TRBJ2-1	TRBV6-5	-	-	TGTGCCAGCAGTCAGCTCTCGGCGGGGAAGGAGAATGAGCAGTTCTTC	CASSQLSAGKENEQFF
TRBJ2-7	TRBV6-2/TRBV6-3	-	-	TGTGCCAGCAGAACGGGAACCTACGAGCAGTACTTC	CASRTGTYEQYF
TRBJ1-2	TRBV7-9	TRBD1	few	TGTGCCAGCAGCTCAGTATTGACAGGGATTGGATATGGCTACACCTTC	CASSSVLTGIGYGYTF
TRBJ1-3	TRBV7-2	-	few	TGTGCCAGCGCTGCGGGAAGGGGAAACACCATATATTTT	CASAAGRGNTIYF
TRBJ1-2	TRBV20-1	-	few	TGCAGTGCCGGAGACAACTATGGCTACACCTTC	CSAGDNYGYTF
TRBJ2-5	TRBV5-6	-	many	TGTGCCAGCAGCTTGGAGTCGGAGACCCAGTACTTC	CASSLESETQYF
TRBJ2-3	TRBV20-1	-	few	TGCAGTGGTGCTGGGGATACGCAGTATTTT	CSGAGDTQYF
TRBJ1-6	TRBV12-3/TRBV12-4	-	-	TGTGCCAGCACTAGAGAGGGGGGAATGCCCCTCCACTTT	CASTREGGMPLHF
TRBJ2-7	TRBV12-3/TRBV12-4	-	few	TGTGCCAGCAGTCGCCAGGGGGGGCCGTACGAGCAGTACTTC	CASSRQGGPYEQYF
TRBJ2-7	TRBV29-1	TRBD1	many	TGCAGCATCCGGGACAGTGCCTACGAGCAGTACTTC	CSIRDSAYEQYF
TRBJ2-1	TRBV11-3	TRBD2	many	TGTGCCAGCAGCTTAGACCAGGGAGGTAGCGGGGCCTACAATGAGCAGTTCTTC	CASSLDQGGSGAYNEQFF
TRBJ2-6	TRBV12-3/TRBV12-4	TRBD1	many	TGTGCCAGCAGTCTGACAGGGGGAATAGGTGGGGCCAACGTCCTGACTTTC	CASSLTGGIGGANVLTF
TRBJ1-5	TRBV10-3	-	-	TGTGCCATCAGGGGAGAAGGTCAGCCCCAGCATTTT	CAIRGEGQPQHF
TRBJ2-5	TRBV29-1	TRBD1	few	TGCAGCGGGGACAGGGGGCGAGAGACCCAGTACTTC	CSGDRGRETQYF
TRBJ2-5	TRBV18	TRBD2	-	TGTGCCAGCTCACCTCGGACTAGCGGGGGAGGAGAGACCCAGTACTTC	CASSPRTSGGGETQYF
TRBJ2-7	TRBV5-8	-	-	TGTGCCAGCAGCTTGGGTACTGGGATCGAGCAGTACTTC	CASSLGTGIEQYF
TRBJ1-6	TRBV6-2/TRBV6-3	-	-	TGTGCCAGCAGGACAGCTTTCAATTCACCCCTCCACTTT	CASRTAFNSPLHF
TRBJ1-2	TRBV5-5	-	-	TGTGCCAGCAGCTTGACGTCGGACTCTTACGGCTACACCTTC	CASSLTSDSYGYTF
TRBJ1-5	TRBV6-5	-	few	TGTGCCAGCAGCAACGGCGGGGCGCGAAGTAATCAGCCCCAGCATTTT	CASSNGGARSNQPQHF
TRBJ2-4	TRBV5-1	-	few	TGCGCCAGCAGTCAGGACGGAACACTTCTAGCCAAAAACATTCAGTACTTC	CASSQDGTLLAKNIQYF
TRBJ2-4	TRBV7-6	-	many	TGTGCCAGCAGCTTAGGTCCGGGGAAAAACATTCAGTACTTC	CASSLGPGKNIQYF
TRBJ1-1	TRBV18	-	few	TGTGCCAGCTCCCCCGGACAGTGGGGCACTGAAGCTTTCTTT	CASSPGQWGTEAFF
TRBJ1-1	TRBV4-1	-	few	TGCGCCAGCAGCCCTAGGGAGGTGGCTGAAGCTTTCTTT	CASSPREVAEAFF
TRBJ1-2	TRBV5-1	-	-	TGCGCCAGCAGCTTGGCCCCGGTGGGGAACGGCGGGGGCTACACCTTC	CASSLAPVGNGGGYTF
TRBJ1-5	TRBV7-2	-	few	TGTGCCAGCAGCCCCCGGGACATGGACCAGCCCCAGCATTTT	CASSPRDMDQPQHF
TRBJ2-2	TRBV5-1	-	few	TGCGCCAGCAACTTCGACAGGCCGAACACCGGGGAGCTGTTTTTT	CASNFDRPNTGELFF
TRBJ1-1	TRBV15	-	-	TGTGCCACCAGCAGAGATCCAGGGGCCGGTGAAGCTTTCTTT	CATSRDPGAGEAFF
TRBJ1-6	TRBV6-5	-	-	TGTGCCAGCAGTTACTCGATCGGGTTGGGCTCCAGCTCCTATAATTCACCCCTCCACTTT	CASSYSIGLGSSSYNSPLHF
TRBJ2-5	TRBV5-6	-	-	TGTGCCAGCAGCTTGTTCCAGGTTCAAGAGACCCAGTACTTC	CASSLFQVQETQYF
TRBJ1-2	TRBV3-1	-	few	TGTGCCAGCAGCCACCGAGTGGGGAGGGAAGCTGGCTACACCTTC	CASSHRVGREAGYTF
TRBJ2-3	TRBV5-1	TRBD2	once	TGCGCCAGAAGCCTAGGGACTAGAACACTAGATACGCAGTATTTT	CARSLGTRTLDTQYF
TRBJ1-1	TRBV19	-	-	TGTGCCAGTAGTAGGTCAACCGGGCTGAACACTGAAGCTTTCTTT	CASSRSTGLNTEAFF
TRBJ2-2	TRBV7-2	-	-	TGTGCCAGCAGACGAGGGACACGGGCCGGGGAGCTGTTTTTT	CASRRGTRAGELFF
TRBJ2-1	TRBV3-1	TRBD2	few	TGTGCCAGCAGCCAGAGACTAGCGGAGTACAATGAGCAGTTCTTC	CASSQRLAEYNEQFF
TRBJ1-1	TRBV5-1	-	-	TGCGCCAGCAGCGGCAGGGCTCTGAACACTGAAGCTTTCTTT	CASSGRALNTEAFF
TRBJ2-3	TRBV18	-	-	TGTGCCAGCTCAACGTACACAGATACGCAGTATTTT	CASSTYTDTQYF
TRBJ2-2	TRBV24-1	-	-	TGTGCCACCAGTGATCCCCCGCGGACCGGGGAGCTGTTTTTT	CATSDPPRTGELFF
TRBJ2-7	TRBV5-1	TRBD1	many	TGCGCCAGCAGCTCGCAAGGACAGGGGGTTGAACAGCAGTACTTC	CASSSQGQGVEQQYF